These 20 T cell receptor beta chains share one sample of origin, sequenced in a study of blood T cells in healthy people across ages (dated by TCRdb to between 2015 and 2017). The library was obtained by 5' RACE. TCRdb records Illumina HiSeq 2500 as the sequencer. A second PCR of about 7 to 12 cycles was run with a J-beta primer mix and a sample-barcoded 5' primer. TCRdb trimmed public reads at Q25 via fastp, called clones via MiXCR and kept in-frame beta chains. Each CDR3 protein appears once, grouped with its most common genes and DNA. The sample table records over 600,000 distinct CDR3 sequences; approximately 21% of these occur just once. 3.5% to 4% of the sample is taken by the ten largest. The sample consisted of blood. The receptors here all came from a man in his sixties or seventies in good health.

The chain links TRBV24-1 to TRBJ2-3; 7 nucleotides match TRBD2. Trimming took 5 bases from V and 1 from J; bases not matched to a gene: 11. In germline, CDR1 is KGHDR, CDR2 SFDVKD. This CDR3 region has 17 residues. CDR3 sequence (DNA): TGTGCCACCAGTGCCCGTGGTGGGGGACTACGCACAGATACGCAGTATTTT. Its protein product is CATSARGGGLRTDTQYF.

This chain joins TRBV20-1 and TRBJ2-5; D is uncertain. The CDR3 covers 11 residues. Trimming pared 1 base from V and 5 bases from J, leaving 5 bases between. Germline lookup yields CDR1 DFQATT and CDR2 SNEGSKA (reference sequence). The CDR3 nucleotides are TGCAGTGCTAGAGGTGTGGAGACCCAGTACTTC. Amino acid sequence: CSARGVETQYF.

This clonotype turned up a few times. The CDR3 is CASSLSGEQFF. CDR3 nucleotide sequence: TGTGCCAGCAGTTTGTCGGGAGAGCAGTTCTTC. The chain joins TRBV27 to TRBJ2-1, with D possibly being TRBD2 (5 bases). CDR1 and CDR2 from the germline V gene are MNHEY and SMNVEV (reference sequence). This CDR3 has 11 amino acids. Deletions cut 3 bases from V and 10 bases from J, with 7 bases between.

This clonotype was counted between two and nine times. The chain links TRBV5-5 to TRBJ2-5; a possible D gene is TRBD2 (5 bases). The germline CDR1 and CDR2 sequences are SGHKS and YYEKEE (reference sequence). V was trimmed by 2 bases and J by 5 bases, leaving 7 bases between them. The CDR3 runs to 12 residues. The CDR3 DNA reads TGTGCCAGCAGCTTCTGGGAGGAGACCCAGTACTTC. Its translation is CASSFWEETQYF.

The chain combines TRBV6-5 with TRBJ2-2, with D tentatively TRBD1 or TRBD2 (5 bases each). Germline CDR1 and CDR2: MNHEY and SVGAGI. With 0 bases removed from V and 0 bases from J, the gap between germline ends came to 8 bases. The CDR3 length is 16 residues. CDR3 residues: CASSYSWDANTGELFF. CDR3 coding DNA: TGTGCCAGCAGTTACTCATGGGACGCGAACACCGGGGAGCTGTTTTTT.

This clonotype came up a few times. A much larger clonotype is one base distant, so this may be a read error. The chain is built from TRBV20-1 and TRBJ2-1, with D unclear. V was shortened by 5 bases and J by 2 bases, with 4 bases between the two germline ends. The CDR3 loop spans 11 amino acids. Germline assignment: CDR1 DFQATT and CDR2 SNEGSKA (reference sequence). This chain's CDR3 is CSAEPYNEQFF. The CDR3 DNA reads as TGCAGTGCTGAGCCCTACAATGAGCAGTTCTTC.

This clonotype was seen only a few times. The gene calls are TRBV7-8 and TRBJ1-1; 7 bases line up with TRBD1. V was pared by 1 base and J by 5 bases, with 4 bases of the junction left unmatched. The CDR3 length is 14 residues. The germline V gene has CDR1 SGHVS and CDR2 FQNEAQ. CDR3 nucleotides: TGTGCCAGCAGCTTAGAATACAGGGGTACTGAAGCTTTCTTT. This sequence encodes CASSLEYRGTEAFF.

This clonotype was observed a handful of times. The chain employs TRBV20-1 and TRBJ2-7; D ambiguous. The CDR3 is made up of 17 amino acids. From germline, CDR1 is DFQATT and CDR2 SNEGSKA (reference sequence). V dropped 1 base and J dropped 2 bases, with 21 bases sitting between them. The CDR3 is CSARGVVAQSDPYEQYF. The CDR3 bases are TGCAGTGCTAGAGGAGTCGTTGCACAGTCCGACCCCTACGAGCAGTACTTC.

The rearrangement uses TRBV6-2 or TRBV6-3 and TRBJ2-6; 7 nucleotides line up with TRBD1. The CDR3 runs to 15 residues. V lost 6 bases and J lost 2; bases outside the gene matches: 4. In germline, CDR1 is MNHEY, CDR2 SVGEGT. CDR3 nucleotides: TGTGCCAGCAGATACAGGGGCGCTGGGGCCAACGTCCTGACTTTC. It codes for CASRYRGAGANVLTF.

The CDR3 loop is CASSATAGYTF. CDR3 nucleotides: TGTGCCAGCAGCGCGACAGCCGGCTACACCTTC. This chain joins TRBV12-3 or TRBV12-4 and TRBJ1-2, with a possible D match to TRBD1 (5 bases). V gave up 6 bases and J gave up 8 bases, with 10 bases separating them. There are 11 residues in the CDR3.

This clonotype was counted a few times. The chain combines TRBV5-1 with TRBJ1-1, with D unresolved. Trimming cost V 5 bases and J 0 bases, with 8 bases left between them. This CDR3 has 13 amino acids. Germline assignment: CDR1 SGHRS and CDR2 YFSETQ. The CDR3 spells CASSRVMNTEAFF. CDR3 in DNA: TGCGCCAGCAGTAGGGTCATGAACACTGAAGCTTTCTTT.

This clonotype was counted at least ten times. V usage is TRBV6-6 and J usage is TRBJ2-5; 8 bases agree with TRBD2. The CDR3 contains 14 residues. The trim removed 7 bases at V and 2 bases at J, leaving 6 bases unmatched. Germline values: CDR1 MNHNY, CDR2 SVGAGI (reference sequence). The CDR3 sequence is CASTLTSGQETQYF. DNA of the CDR3: TGTGCCAGCACCCTAACTAGCGGTCAAGAGACCCAGTACTTC.

This clonotype turned up a few times. The chain joins TRBV12-3 or TRBV12-4 to TRBJ1-1; D is unresolved. This CDR3 is built from 13 residues. The V end was cut by 1 base, the J end by 4 bases, with 7 bases between. The CDR3 DNA sequence: TGTGCCAGCAGTTTAGGGCAGTCCACTGAAGCTTTCTTT. Translating gives CASSLGQSTEAFF.

The rearrangement joins TRBV14 to TRBJ2-3; maybe TRBD1 (5 bases). Germline V CDR1 and CDR2: SGHDN, FVKESK. This CDR3 has 14 residues. Trimming removed 4 bases at V and 4 bases at J, with 12 bases between. In DNA form, the CDR3 reads TGTGCCAGCAGCCCCACAGGACGCGCAGATACGCAGTATTTT. It translates to CASSPTGRADTQYF. Combining the CDR3 with reference TRBV14 and TRBJ2-3 gives the whole variable domain EAGVTQFPSHSVIEKGQTVTLRCDPISGHDNLYWYRRVMGKEIKFLLHFVKESKQDESGMPNNRFLAERTGGTYSTLKVQPAELEDSGVYFCASSPTGRADTQYFGPGTRLTVL.

The chain employs TRBV20-1 and TRBJ2-7; TRBD2 might be the D (5 bases). V was shortened by 5 bases and J by 6 bases, with 20 bases between the two germline ends. From germline, CDR1 is DFQATT and CDR2 SNEGSKA (reference sequence). The CDR3 spans 14 residues. DNA of the CDR3: TGCAGTGCTCACGCCGGGGATTCTGTGGGCGAGCAGTACTTC. Translated, it gives CSAHAGDSVGEQYF.

The rearrangement uses TRBV29-1 and TRBJ2-7; D is perhaps TRBD1 (7 bases). Germline CDR1 and CDR2: SQVTM and ANQGSEA. V was clipped by 2 bases and J by 6 bases, with 20 bases between them. The CDR3 contains 15 residues. Here the CDR3 DNA reads TGCAGCGTTGAAAGTCGGAGGGCAGGGGGATTCGAGCAGTACTTC. It specifies CSVESRRAGGFEQYF.

The chain employs TRBV20-1 and TRBJ2-3; no firm D call. Germline-derived CDR1 and CDR2 are DFQATT and SNEGSKA (reference sequence). V lost 2 bases to trimming and J lost 4 bases, with 16 bases between them. CDR3 size: 15 residues. DNA for the CDR3: TGCAGTGCTAGACCGGAGTCCCTCGACGCAGATACGCAGTATTTT. The encoded protein is CSARPESLDADTQYF.

This clonotype was recorded a few times. V gene TRBV7-8 combines with J gene TRBJ2-2; 8 bases map to TRBD1. Germline CDR1 reads SGHVS; CDR2 reads FQNEAQ. V was pared by 8 bases and J by 3 bases, with 2 bases of the junction left unmatched. This CDR3 comprises 13 residues. The CDR3 DNA follows: TGTGCCAGCGGACAGGGAGACACCGGGGAGCTGTTTTTT. Amino acid sequence: CASGQGDTGELFF.

Regarding this clonotype: One junction end does not reproduce the germline sequence, and a read error may be involved. J is TRBJ1-2 and V is TRBV29-1; no clear D gene. The CDR3 consists of 13 residues. Germline CDR1 reads SQVTM; CDR2 reads ANQGSEA. CDR3 sequence (DNA): TGCAGCGTTGAAGATGTGGGTCTCACTGGCTACACTTTC. Translated: CSVEDVGLTGYTF.

This clonotype was counted ten times or more. The rearrangement joins TRBV12-3 or TRBV12-4 to TRBJ1-1; 10 bases are shared with TRBD1. The V and J ends lost 6 bases and 4 bases, in that order; junction bases with no gene match: 5. The CDR3 runs 14 residues. CDR3 sequence: CASSRQGASTEAFF. The DNA for the CDR3 is TGTGCCAGCAGCCGACAGGGGGCAAGCACTGAAGCTTTCTTT.